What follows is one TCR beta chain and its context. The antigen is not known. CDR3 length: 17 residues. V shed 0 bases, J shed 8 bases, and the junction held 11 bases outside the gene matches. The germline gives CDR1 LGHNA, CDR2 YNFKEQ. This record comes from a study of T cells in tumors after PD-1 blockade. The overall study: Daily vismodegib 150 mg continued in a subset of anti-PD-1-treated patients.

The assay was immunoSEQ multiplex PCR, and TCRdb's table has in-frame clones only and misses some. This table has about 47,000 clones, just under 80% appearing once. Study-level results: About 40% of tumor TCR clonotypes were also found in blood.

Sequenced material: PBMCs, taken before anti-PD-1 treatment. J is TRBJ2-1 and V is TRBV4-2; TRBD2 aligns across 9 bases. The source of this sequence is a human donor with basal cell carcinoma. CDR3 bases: TGTGCCAGCAGCCAAGATACGGGGGCTAGCGGGGTAGATGAGCAGTTCTTC. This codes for CASSQDTGASGVDEQFF.